Each of the 11 T cell receptor beta chains below was sequenced from the same sample in a study of radiotherapy plus CTLA-4 blockade in lung cancer. Produced via immunoSEQ multiplex PCR; TCRdb's table is partial and in-frame only. In the table there are some 15,000 clones, around 87% of which are singletons. The sequencing used peripheral blood, collected from a patient treated with radiotherapy plus ipilimumab. The receptors stem from a human donor with non-small cell lung cancer that progressed on radiotherapy plus ipilimumab. Some clones in this sample may be carry-over from other donors' samples.

The chain joins TRBV4-2 to TRBJ1-1; 11 bases line up with TRBD1. Trimming removed 0 bases from V and 4 bases from J; junction bases left unmatched: 4. The germline V gene has CDR1 LGHNA and CDR2 YNFKEQ. The CDR3 spans 16 residues. Written as DNA, the CDR3 is TGTGCCAGCAGCCAAGATGAGGGGACAGGGGGCACTGAAGCTTTCTTT. It is translated as CASSQDEGTGGTEAFF.

The V call is TRBV30, the J call TRBJ1-5, with a weak D call TRBD1 (5 bases). V lost 2 bases, J lost 1 base, and 9 bases lay in between. Germline assignment: CDR1 GTSNPN and CDR2 SVGIG (reference sequence). This CDR3 region has 14 residues. This chain's CDR3 is CAWSYKGSNQPQHF. The CDR3 coding sequence is TGTGCCTGGAGTTATAAGGGGAGCAATCAGCCCCAGCATTTT.

The gene calls are TRBV10-2 and TRBJ1-1; no firm D call. The germline gives CDR1 WSHSY, CDR2 SAAADI. The CDR3 is 13 amino acids. V was trimmed by 10 bases and J by 0 bases, leaving 12 bases between them. CDR3 nucleotide sequence: TGCGCCACTGAAGGCGGGATGAACACTGAAGCTTTCTTT. It translates to CATEGGMNTEAFF.

The J gene is TRBJ1-2, the V gene TRBV10-3; D gene unclear. This CDR3 is built from 14 residues. V lost 2 bases and J lost 3, with 10 bases in between. The germline gives CDR1 ENHRY, CDR2 SYGVKD. The CDR3 protein is CAISETATDYGYTF. The CDR3 coding sequence is TGTGCCATCAGTGAGACCGCGACTGACTATGGCTACACCTTC.

This clone appeared once. The chain is built from TRBV6-5 and TRBJ2-5, with D tentatively TRBD1 (6 bases). Germline CDR1 is MNHEY and CDR2 is SVGAGI. This CDR3 region has 14 residues. Trimming stripped 8 bases from V and 2 bases from J, with 15 bases between. The DNA for the CDR3 is TGTGCCAGCTGGGGGCACAAAAGACAAGAGACCCAGTACTTC. Translating it yields CASWGHKRQETQYF.

This rearrangement joins TRBV2 to TRBJ2-1; D might be TRBD2 (5 bases). This CDR3 spans 13 amino acids. V lost 2 bases and J lost 10, with 12 bases in between. CDR1 and CDR2 from the germline V gene are SNHLY and FYNNEI. CDR3 bases: TGTGCCAGCAGTGAAATTTCTTGGGAGGAGCAGTTCTTC. It translates to CASSEISWEEQFF.

The V call is TRBV12-5, the J call TRBJ2-6, with D maybe TRBD1 (5 bases). Germline CDR1 LGHNT, CDR2 FRNRAP. The length of the CDR3 is 18 residues. The V end was cut by 5 bases, the J end by 5 bases, with 22 bases between. CDR3 sequence: CASGPTNAGQSRANVLTF. The DNA for the CDR3 is TGTGCTAGTGGTCCAACGAATGCAGGACAAAGTCGGGCCAACGTCCTGACTTTC. Based on the CDR3 plus reference TRBV12-5 and TRBJ2-6, the full variable domain is DARVTQTPRHKVTEMGQEVTMRCQPILGHNTVFWYRQTMMQGLELLAYFRNRAPLDDSGMPKDRFSAEMPDATLATLKIQPSEPRDSAVYFCASGPTNAGQSRANVLTFGAGSRLTVL.

The chain uses TRBV2 and TRBJ2-3; TRBD2 matches at 7 bases. Per germline, CDR1 SNHLY and CDR2 FYNNEI. This CDR3 is 15 amino acids long. With 6 bases clipped from V and 4 bases from J, the junction kept 10 bases outside the gene matches. For the CDR3, the DNA is TGTGCCAGCAGGGCTAGCGGTTGGGAGGCAGATACGCAGTATTTT. Amino acid sequence: CASRASGWEADTQYF.

The V and J genes are TRBV21-1 and TRBJ2-1; the table's D call, TRBD1, was not checked against the DNA. TRBV21-1 is marked as a pseudogene. The CDR3 runs to 17 residues. The CDR3 region is CASSNTRHTSSYNEQFF. The DNA of the CDR3 is TGTGCCAGCAGCAACACAAGACATACAAGCTCCTACAATGAGCAGTTCTTC.

The chain is built from TRBV15 and TRBJ2-7; 8 bases are shared with TRBD2. CDR3 length: 16 amino acids. CDR1 is LNHNV and CDR2 is YYDKDF in the germline V gene (reference sequence). The trim removed 6 bases at V and 2 bases at J, leaving 12 bases unmatched. CDR3 amino acids: CATRTGGGALTYEQYF. For the CDR3, the DNA is TGTGCCACCAGAACGGGGGGGGGAGCGCTGACCTACGAGCAGTACTTC. The full variable domain, completed using reference TRBV15 and TRBJ2-7, is DAMVIQNPRYQVTQFGKPVTLSCSQTLNHNVMYWYQQKSSQAPKLLFHYYDKDFNNEADTPDNFQSRRPNTSFCFLDIRSPGLGDTAMYLCATRTGGGALTYEQYFGPGTRLTVT.

The gene calls are TRBV18 and TRBJ2-7; D is unresolved. The CDR3 length is 12 residues. Trimming stripped 2 bases from V and 2 bases from J, with 4 bases between. Germline V CDR1 and CDR2: KGHSH, LQKENI. The DNA of the CDR3 is TGTGCCAGCTCACCAACGGCCTACGAGCAGTACTTC. Translated: CASSPTAYEQYF.